The clone carrying this TCR beta chain was found once. This CDR3 region has 11 residues. The germline V gene encodes CDR1 MNHEY and CDR2 SVGAGI. Trimming left V 4 bases short and J 4 bases short, with 5 bases between. The sample belongs to a study of T cell changes during pregnancy in multiple sclerosis. Measured with immunoSEQ multiplex PCR; TCRdb has only the in-frame clones, and not every one. This table holds roughly 110,000 clones, 92% found once. The source of this sequence is a female donor with multiple sclerosis, enrolled in a pregnancy study. The input for sequencing was peripheral blood, taken in the third trimester of pregnancy. V usage is TRBV6-5 and J usage is TRBJ2-7, with D unresolved. This CDR3 is CASSSVYEQYF. The CDR3 DNA reads as TGTGCCAGCAGTTCCGTTTACGAGCAGTACTTC.